Following are 17 T cell receptor beta chains from one sample sequenced in a study of T cell responses to AZD1222 COVID-19 vaccine. The protocol was immunoSEQ multiplex PCR, while the TCRdb copy is restricted to in-frame clones and leaves out a portion. The sample includes about 140,000 clones, more than 85% seen only once; the top ten take over 0.9%. The sequencing here drew on peripheral blood, taken on day 0 of MenACWY control vaccination. The receptors come from an adult in good health.

The genes are TRBV11-3 and TRBJ1-1; D not resolved. Germline CDR1 is SGHNT and CDR2 is YENEEA. CDR3 size: 13 residues. Trimming took off 4 bases at V and 2 bases at J, with 8 bases between the two ends. CDR3 loop: CASSYTYNTEAFF. DNA of the CDR3: TGTGCCAGCAGCTATACCTATAACACTGAAGCTTTCTTT.

This sequence joins TRBV2 and TRBJ2-7, with D uncertain. Germline assignment: CDR1 SNHLY and CDR2 FYNNEI. The V gene lost 4 bases and the J gene lost 0 bases, with 4 bases spanning the gap. This CDR3 comprises 12 residues. This CDR3 reads CASSVSSYEQYF. In DNA form, the CDR3 reads TGTGCCAGCAGTGTCAGCTCCTACGAGCAGTACTTC. Complete variable domain (other parts from reference TRBV2 and TRBJ2-7): EPEVTQTPSHQVTQMGQEVILRCVPISNHLYFYWYRQILGQKVEFLVSFYNNEISEKSEIFDDQFSVERPDGSNFTLKIRSTKLEDSAMYFCASSVSSYEQYFGPGTRLTVT.

The rearrangement joins TRBV30 to TRBJ1-1; 9 nucleotides match TRBD1. This CDR3 contains 14 residues. Germline V CDR1 and CDR2: GTSNPN, SVGIG (reference sequence). Trimming took 2 bases from V and 8 from J; bases not matched to a gene: 9. CDR3 in DNA: TGTGCCTGGAGTATATTACAGGGGGCGCGGGAAGCTTTCTTT. This codes for CAWSILQGAREAFF.

The chain carries TRBV6-6 and TRBJ1-5; 7 bases match TRBD1. Germline CDR1 is MNHNY and CDR2 is SVGAGI (reference sequence). V lost 6 bases and J lost 6; bases outside the gene matches: 5. This CDR3 comprises 13 residues. CDR3 in amino acids: CASRYRGGQPQHF. The CDR3 DNA reads as TGTGCCAGCAGGTACAGGGGCGGTCAGCCCCAGCATTTT.

The chain carries TRBV10-3 and TRBJ2-3, with D possibly TRBD2 on 7 matching bases. The CDR3 is made up of 15 amino acids. V was trimmed by 6 bases and J by 4 bases, leaving 17 bases between them. Germline V gene data show CDR1 as ENHRY and CDR2 as SYGVKD. The CDR3 loop reads CAIRGGALSADTQYF. For the CDR3, the DNA is TGTGCCATCAGAGGGGGGGCCCTATCTGCAGATACGCAGTATTTT.

V and J are TRBV30 and TRBJ2-3; possibly TRBD1 or TRBD2 for D (5 bases each). The germline CDR1 and CDR2 sequences are GTSNPN and SVGIG (reference sequence). The CDR3 loop spans 12 amino acids. Trimming pared 2 bases from V and 6 bases from J, leaving 9 bases between. CDR3 in amino acids: CAWSLGVDTQYF. The CDR3 nucleotides are TGTGCCTGGAGTCTGGGGGTTGATACGCAGTATTTT.

The V call is TRBV6-5, the J call TRBJ1-6; no clear D gene. V was clipped by 0 bases and J by 7 bases, with 10 bases between them. Germline CDR1 reads MNHEY; CDR2 reads SVGAGI. CDR3 length: 15 amino acids. CDR3 nucleotide sequence: TGTGCCAGCAGTTACTCGGAGTTACCAAATTCACCCCTCCACTTT. Translation: CASSYSELPNSPLHF.

Written as DNA, the CDR3 is TGTGCCAGCACAGAAATGGGGGCCTGGGCTCAGCCCCAGCATTTT. It is translated as CASTEMGAWAQPQHF. The chain employs TRBV28 and TRBJ1-5; D possibly corresponds to TRBD1 (6 bases). Germline V gene lookup returns CDR1 MDHEN and CDR2 SYDVKM. The CDR3 is 15 amino acids. Deletions cut 7 bases from V and 6 bases from J, with 19 bases between.

The chain links TRBV7-2 to TRBJ2-7, with 7 bases lining up with TRBD2. With 2 bases clipped from V and 2 bases from J, the junction kept 9 bases outside the gene matches. Germline V gene sequence: CDR1 SGHTA, CDR2 FQGNSA. The CDR3 has 16 residues. The CDR3: CASSLQTSFFTYEQYF. The CDR3 nucleotides read TGTGCCAGCAGCTTACAGACTAGCTTTTTTACCTACGAGCAGTACTTC.

The rearrangement joins TRBV19 to TRBJ2-1, with TRBD2 matching 7 bases. Germline lookup yields CDR1 LNHDA and CDR2 SQIVND (reference sequence). The CDR3 is 15 amino acids. V shed 2 bases and J 5 bases; nucleotides not matched to a gene: 6. CDR3 sequence: CASSISGGGNNEQFF. DNA of the CDR3: TGTGCCAGTAGTATATCTGGGGGGGGGAACAATGAGCAGTTCTTC. The variable domain in full, with the rest retrieved from reference TRBV19 and TRBJ2-1, is DGGITQSPKYLFRKEGQNVTLSCEQNLNHDAMYWYRQDPGQGLRLIYYSQIVNDFQKGDIAEGYSVSREKKESFPLTVTSAQKNPTAFYLCASSISGGGNNEQFFGPGTRLTVL.

The chain combines TRBV12-3 or TRBV12-4 with TRBJ2-3, with D unclear. The CDR3 is 11 amino acids. Trimming removed 8 bases from V and 8 bases from J, with 11 bases in between. CDR3 region: CASGLMGTQYF. CDR3 bases: TGTGCCAGCGGGCTGATGGGTACGCAGTATTTT.

This sequence joins TRBV18 and TRBJ2-1; 9 nucleotides match TRBD2. The CDR3 totals 15 residues. Germline V gene data show CDR1 as KGHSH and CDR2 as LQKENI. V lost 0 bases and J lost 14; bases outside the gene matches: 11. In DNA, the CDR3 is TGTGCCAGCTCACCACCGGTCCAGCGGGGGGCTATGGAGTTCTTC. Its translation is CASSPPVQRGAMEFF.

As concerns this clone: An end of the junction differs from the germline gene, which may be a read error. The chain carries TRBV5-4 and TRBJ1-1; D not resolved. The CDR3 extends over 12 amino acids. The germline CDR1 and CDR2 sequences are SGHNT and YYREEE (reference sequence). DNA of the CDR3: TGTGCCAGCAGATTGGACGACACTGAAGCTTTCTTT. As protein: CASRLDDTEAFF.

The V and J genes are TRBV5-6 and TRBJ1-6, with D possibly TRBD1 on 6 matching bases. V was shortened by 7 bases and J by 2 bases, with 19 bases between the two germline ends. The germline CDR1 and CDR2 sequences are SGHDT and YYEEEE. The CDR3 runs 17 residues. In nucleotides, the CDR3 is TGTGCCAGCTCCCTTGGGGGGGCGAACCCCTATAATTCACCCCTCCACTTT. It is translated as CASSLGGANPYNSPLHF.

This clone was detected a few times. Here the CDR3 DNA reads TGCAGTGTCCAGACACTAGATACGCAGTATTTT. Amino acid sequence: CSVQTLDTQYF. The rearrangement joins TRBV20-1 to TRBJ2-3; D not certain. This CDR3 region has 11 residues. Germline V gene data show CDR1 as DFQATT and CDR2 as SNEGSKA (reference sequence). Trimming shortened V by 7 bases and J by 5 bases, and 10 bases separated the two germline ends.

V usage is TRBV28 and J usage is TRBJ2-5; 12 bases map to TRBD2. Germline trimming cut 5 bases from V and 2 bases from J; bases unmatched to any gene: 3. The germline gives CDR1 MDHEN, CDR2 SYDVKM. The CDR3 has 15 residues. The CDR3 loop reads CASSGTSGWQETQYF. The CDR3 DNA follows: TGTGCCAGCAGTGGGACTAGCGGGTGGCAAGAGACCCAGTACTTC.

The CDR3 region is CASSNTGGNEKLFF. The CDR3 DNA is TGTGCCAGCAGCAACACAGGGGGCAACGAAAAACTGTTTTTT. The V call is TRBV7-9, the J call TRBJ1-4, with TRBD1 matching 9 bases. CDR3 size: 14 residues. The germline CDR1 and CDR2 sequences are SEHNR and FQNEAQ (reference sequence). Trimming took 5 bases from V and 8 from J; bases not matched to a gene: 6. The whole variable domain, filled in from reference TRBV7-9 and TRBJ1-4, reads DTGVSQNPRHKITKRGQNVTFRCDPISEHNRLYWYRQTLGQGPEFLTYFQNEAQLEKSRLLSDRFSAERPKGSFSTLEIQRTEQGDSAMYLCASSNTGGNEKLFFGSGTQLSVL.